The 32 T cell receptor beta chains in this list originate from one sample, sequenced in a study of regulatory T cells in long-lasting Graves disease. CDR3 regions were amplified by Arm-PCR using iRepertoire HTBI primers to build TCR beta libraries. TCRdb reprocessed the multiplex PCR reads with MiXCR, giving one entry per CDR3 protein. The sample shows a few hundred thousand distinct CDR3 sequences, roughly 21% of them seen only once. This sample's time point: persistent/refractory GD, antithyroid drugs over 5 years with positive TRAb. RNA extracted from PBMCs served as the sequencing template. The source was peripheral blood mononuclear cells (PBMCs), collected when the disease was refractory, from a patient treated with antithyroid drugs. The receptors here all came from a female donor with Graves disease.

The chain couples TRBV4-1 to TRBJ1-2; maybe TRBD1 (6 bases). The germline V gene has CDR1 MGHRA and CDR2 YSYEKL. The CDR3 spans 13 residues. V gave up 0 bases and J gave up 9 bases, with 11 bases separating them. As DNA, the CDR3 is TGCGCCAGCAGCCAAGAAAGCGGGGGCCGCTACACCTTC. The encoded protein is CASSQESGGRYTF.

This clonotype was seen many times. At one of its ends the junction is not consistent with the germline gene, which may arise from a read error. This chain uses TRBV5-1 with TRBJ1-1; D uncertain. Germline V gene data show CDR1 as SGHRS and CDR2 as YFSETQ. The CDR3 spans 13 residues. CDR3 protein: CASSLVVNTEAFF. The CDR3 DNA is TGTGCCAGCAGCTTGGTCGTAAACACTGAAGCTTTCTTT.

This clonotype was counted only a few times. CDR3 region: CASSLVTDEQFF. The CDR3 region has the DNA TGTGCCAGCAGCTTAGTGACCGATGAGCAGTTCTTC. The chain recombines TRBV11-2 with TRBJ2-1; D remains ambiguous. Germline values: CDR1 SGHAT, CDR2 FQNNGV. There are 12 residues in the CDR3. The germline V and J ends were trimmed by 1 base and 8 bases, with 6 bases remaining between them. Variable domain in full (rest from reference TRBV11-2 and TRBJ2-1): EAGVAQSPRYKIIEKRQSVAFWCNPISGHATLYWYQQILGQGPKLLIQFQNNGVVDDSQLPKDRFSAERLKGVDSTLKIQPAKLEDSAVYLCASSLVTDEQFFGPGTRLTVL.

The chain couples TRBV2 to TRBJ2-3, with D unresolved. Germline values: CDR1 SNHLY, CDR2 FYNNEI. Trimming cost V 8 bases and J 3 bases, with 12 bases left between them. CDR3 length: 13 amino acids. CDR3 DNA sequence: TGTGCCAGCTCACCACCGACGACAGATACGCAGTATTTT. This sequence encodes CASSPPTTDTQYF.

This sequence joins TRBV19 and TRBJ1-1, with 8 bases that match TRBD1. The junction had 7 bases not matched to a gene; V was cut back by 6 bases and J by 4 bases. The CDR3 is made up of 14 amino acids. Looked up from germline, CDR1 is LNHDA and CDR2 is SQIVND (reference sequence). The CDR3 sequence: CASSHQGALTEAFF. The CDR3 region has the DNA TGTGCCAGTAGCCACCAGGGGGCTCTCACTGAAGCTTTCTTT.

This clonotype was observed many times. In nucleotides, the CDR3 is TGTGCCAGCAGCTTAGGGGTGGAAGTCCCTTTCTTT. Residues: CASSLGVEVPFF. The J gene is TRBJ1-1, the V gene TRBV7-9, with D hard to call. V lost 1 base to trimming and J lost 12 bases, with 12 bases between them. The CDR3 contains 12 residues. The V gene's germline CDR1 is SEHNR and CDR2 FQNEAQ (reference sequence).

This clonotype was counted only a few times. V and J are TRBV27 and TRBJ2-7; D perhaps matches TRBD1 (5 bases). With 5 bases removed from V and 4 bases from J, the gap between germline ends came to 12 bases. The CDR3 consists of 13 residues. Germline V lookup: CDR1 MNHEY, CDR2 SMNVEV (reference sequence). This chain's CDR3 is CASSIRGRYEQYF. For the CDR3, the DNA is TGTGCCAGCAGTATAAGGGGAAGGTACGAGCAGTACTTC.

The chain is built from TRBV19 and TRBJ1-1; 7 bases are shared with TRBD1. The CDR3 covers 15 residues. V trimming: 6 bases; J trimming: 2 bases; junction bases outside the gene matches: 9. The germline CDR1 and CDR2 sequences are LNHDA and SQIVND (reference sequence). CDR3 region: CASRSSRGLNTEAFF. The CDR3 DNA follows: TGTGCCAGTAGGTCTTCGAGGGGGCTTAACACTGAAGCTTTCTTT.

At least ten counts were recorded for this clonotype. V is TRBV28 and J is TRBJ2-5, with 7 bases that match TRBD1. The junction had 11 bases not matched to a gene; V was cut back by 3 bases and J by 1 base. Germline lookup yields CDR1 MDHEN and CDR2 SYDVKM. The CDR3 extends over 17 amino acids. DNA for the CDR3: TGTGCCAGCAGTTTCTCTACCGCTGGGGACAGCCAAGAGACCCAGTACTTC. This codes for CASSFSTAGDSQETQYF.

This clonotype was observed many times. J is TRBJ1-6 and V is TRBV11-2, with D possibly being TRBD1 (6 bases). Germline CDR1 reads SGHAT; CDR2 reads FQNNGV. V shed 2 bases and J shed 0 bases, with 14 bases lying between them. The CDR3 consists of 18 residues. CDR3 DNA sequence: TGTGCCAGCAGCTTACATAATCAGGGGAGCTCCTATAATTCACCCCTCCACTTT. Its translation: CASSLHNQGSSYNSPLHF.

This clonotype showed up just a few times. The chain couples TRBV5-1 to TRBJ1-1, with a tentative D call TRBD1 (5 bases). This CDR3 contains 14 residues. Germline CDR1 reads SGHRS; CDR2 reads YFSETQ. Trimming cost V 0 bases and J 7 bases, with 13 bases left between them. The CDR3 loop reads CASSLGVEGLEAFF. CDR3 nucleotides: TGCGCCAGCAGCTTGGGAGTTGAGGGACTTGAAGCTTTCTTT.

Points on this clonotype: A much larger clonotype is one base distant, so this may be a read error. The chain has TRBV7-2 and TRBJ2-7; no clear D gene. This CDR3 spans 12 amino acids. Germline V gives CDR1 SGHTA, CDR2 FQGNSA. V was pared by 9 bases and J by 0 bases, with 9 bases between. CDR3 DNA: TGTGCCAGTCCAGCGCCCTCCTACGAGCAGTACTTC. Amino acid sequence: CASPAPSYEQYF.

This clonotype has more than one count but fewer than ten. The chain recombines TRBV7-9 with TRBJ2-4, with 8 positions matching TRBD2. Germline loops: CDR1 SEHNR, CDR2 FQNEAQ (reference sequence). CDR3 length equals 17 residues. Trimming removed 1 base from V and 0 bases from J; junction bases left unmatched: 5. This CDR3 is CASSLVREGIAKNIQYF. CDR3 nucleotides: TGTGCCAGCAGCTTAGTTCGGGAGGGAATAGCCAAAAACATTCAGTACTTC. The whole variable domain, filled in from reference TRBV7-9 and TRBJ2-4, reads DTGVSQNPRHKITKRGQNVTFRCDPISEHNRLYWYRQTLGQGPEFLTYFQNEAQLEKSRLLSDRFSAERPKGSFSTLEIQRTEQGDSAMYLCASSLVREGIAKNIQYFGAGTRLSVL.

The CDR3 spells CASSLSEEETQYF. DNA for the CDR3: TGTGCCAGCAGTTTAAGCGAGGAAGAGACCCAGTACTTC. The rearrangement joins TRBV27 to TRBJ2-5; D ambiguous. Trimming shortened V by 2 bases and J by 3 bases, and 7 bases separated the two germline ends. The germline gives CDR1 MNHEY, CDR2 SMNVEV (reference sequence). CDR3 size: 13 residues.

There are many counts of this clonotype. The chain recombines TRBV15 with TRBJ2-5; tentative D call: TRBD1 (5 bases). V dropped 0 bases and J dropped 5 bases, with 13 bases sitting between them. The CDR3 spans 15 residues. Germline CDR1 and CDR2: LNHNV and YYDKDF (reference sequence). CDR3 coding DNA: TGTGCCACCAGCAGAGATTTAAGCAGGGCTGAGACCCAGTACTTC. As protein: CATSRDLSRAETQYF.

This clonotype showed up just a few times. The chain recombines TRBV6-9 with TRBJ1-2; D uncertain. This CDR3 spans 14 amino acids. Trimming cost V 4 bases and J 1 base, with 10 bases left between them. The germline gives CDR1 MNHGY, CDR2 SVAAGI. This chain's CDR3 is CASSWPASNYGYTF. The CDR3 region has the DNA TGTGCCAGCAGTTGGCCAGCCAGTAACTATGGCTACACCTTC.

This clonotype was picked up many times. This chain connects TRBV29-1 to TRBJ2-5; 8 nucleotides line up with TRBD1. V dropped 1 base and J dropped 3; count of bases not matched to a gene: 7. The V gene's germline CDR1 is SQVTM and CDR2 ANQGSEA. The CDR3 length is 15 residues. Written as DNA, the CDR3 is TGCAGCGTTGAAGGGCCAGGGGGCCGGGAAGAGACCCAGTACTTC. As protein: CSVEGPGGREETQYF.

This clonotype has ten or more counts. The genes are TRBV24-1 and TRBJ1-4; D possibly corresponds to TRBD1 (6 bases). The V and J ends lost 0 bases and 6 bases respectively, with 13 bases between them. Germline V CDR1 and CDR2: KGHDR, SFDVKD. CDR3 length equals 16 residues. The CDR3 DNA follows: TGTGCCACCAGTGATTTGAAGGACAGACCGGATGAAAAACTGTTTTTT. It yields the protein CATSDLKDRPDEKLFF.

The V gene is TRBV7-9, the J gene TRBJ2-2; 9 positions match TRBD2. Germline V gives CDR1 SEHNR, CDR2 FQNEAQ (reference sequence). The CDR3 length is 18 residues. V lost 5 bases and J lost 2; bases outside the gene matches: 12. The CDR3 sequence is CASSAARGGTTNTGELFF. The DNA of the CDR3 is TGTGCCAGCAGCGCAGCGCGGGGGGGGACCACAAACACCGGGGAGCTGTTTTTT.

Notes on this clonotype: Relative to the germline gene, one junction end is altered; a read error may explain this. The V and J genes are TRBV6-2 or TRBV6-3 and TRBJ1-2, with D uncertain. CDR3 length equals 13 residues. CDR1 and CDR2 (germline): MNHEY, SVGEGT. CDR3 sequence reads: CTSSYSRRDGYTF. In nucleotides, the CDR3 is TGTACCAGCAGTTACTCGAGGAGGGATGGCTACACCTTC.

Ten or more counts support this clonotype. The genes are TRBV28 and TRBJ1-2; D might be TRBD1 (5 bases). Germline V lookup: CDR1 MDHEN, CDR2 SYDVKM. The V end lost 6 bases, the J end lost 7 bases, and 15 bases lay between the germline ends. The CDR3 runs 13 residues. In nucleotides, the CDR3 is TGTGCCAGCAGCCTGACAGTGCCAAGTGGCTACACCTTC. As protein: CASSLTVPSGYTF.

This clonotype has just a few counts. J is TRBJ2-3 and V is TRBV11-2; 13 bases line up with TRBD2. The V gene end was trimmed by 1 base and the J gene end by 0 bases; junction bases not matched to a gene: 16. The CDR3 spans 22 residues. Germline loops: CDR1 SGHAT, CDR2 FQNNGV. The DNA for the CDR3 is TGTGCCAGCAGCTTAGGTTTTGGCGGAGGGACTAGCGGGATTTTTAGCACAGATACGCAGTATTTT. Translation gives CASSLGFGGGTSGIFSTDTQYF.

This clonotype was seen a few times. The V call is TRBV11-2, the J call TRBJ2-7, with D perhaps TRBD1 (6 bases). With 0 bases removed from V and 2 bases from J, the gap between germline ends came to 11 bases. This CDR3 is built from 15 residues. CDR1 and CDR2 from the germline V gene are SGHAT and FQNNGV. The CDR3 is CASSLDARGAYEQYF. The CDR3 coding sequence is TGTGCCAGCAGCTTAGATGCCAGGGGCGCCTACGAGCAGTACTTC.

This chain links TRBV7-9 with TRBJ1-4; 12 nucleotides align to TRBD1. The trim removed 4 bases at V and 0 bases at J, leaving 15 bases unmatched. CDR1 and CDR2 (germline): SEHNR, FQNEAQ (reference sequence). The CDR3 is made up of 21 amino acids. The chain's CDR3 is CASSSSNLRDRGPATNEKLFF. CDR3 sequence (DNA): TGTGCCAGCAGCTCAAGCAATCTCCGGGACAGGGGGCCGGCAACTAATGAAAAACTGTTTTTT.

This clonotype was detected only a few times. The V gene is TRBV5-1, the J gene TRBJ2-5; D tentatively fits TRBD1 or TRBD2 (6 bases each). The CDR3 contains 16 residues. Trimming removed 2 bases from V and 2 bases from J, with 16 bases in between. Germline V lookup: CDR1 SGHRS, CDR2 YFSETQ. CDR3 protein: CASSFSGQLSQETQYF. As DNA, the CDR3 is TGCGCCAGCAGCTTTAGCGGACAGCTTAGTCAAGAGACCCAGTACTTC.

The genes are TRBV29-1 and TRBJ2-7; D not certain. Per the germline V gene, CDR1 is SQVTM and CDR2 is ANQGSEA. This CDR3 is 11 amino acids long. With 3 bases removed from V and 1 base from J, the gap between germline ends came to 4 bases. The chain's CDR3 is CSVEQSYEQYF. The CDR3 DNA sequence: TGCAGCGTTGAGCAATCCTACGAGCAGTACTTC.

As regards this clonotype: The junction does not match germline at one end; this may be a read error. The chain joins TRBV28 to TRBJ2-7, with D possibly TRBD2 on 5 matching bases. CDR3 length: 15 residues. Germline values: CDR1 MDHEN, CDR2 SYDVKM. CDR3 coding DNA: TGTGCCAGCAGTTTTCCGGAGGAAGTAGCCCACGAGCAGCACTTC. It translates to CASSFPEEVAHEQHF. Full variable domain (rest looked up from reference TRBV28 and TRBJ2-7): DVKVTQSSRYLVKRTGEKVFLECVQDMDHENMFWYRQDPGLGLRLIYFSYDVKMKEKGDIPEGYSVSREKKERFSLILESASTNQTSMYLCASSFPEEVAHEQHFGPGTRLTVT.

This clonotype was found many times. J is TRBJ2-5 and V is TRBV29-1; TRBD2 agrees at 9 bases. After removal of 0 bases from V and 1 base from J, the junction contained 12 bases not matched to a gene. The CDR3 consists of 18 residues. The germline V gene encodes CDR1 SQVTM and CDR2 ANQGSEA. The CDR3 region has the DNA TGCAGCGTTGAAGATGGGGCGACTAGCGGTCGCCTCCAAGAGACCCAGTACTTC. Residues: CSVEDGATSGRLQETQYF.

The rearrangement links TRBV7-2 to TRBJ1-1; TRBD1 aligns across 9 bases. The V segment lost 1 base and the J segment 5 bases; nucleotides outside the gene matches: 2. This CDR3 has 14 amino acids. CDR1 SGHTA and CDR2 FQGNSA come from the germline V gene. CDR3 residues: CASSLVGQGTEAFF. The CDR3 DNA reads TGTGCCAGCAGCTTAGTCGGACAGGGGACTGAAGCTTTCTTT. Full variable domain (rest looked up from reference TRBV7-2 and TRBJ1-1): GAGVSQSPSNKVTEKGKDVELRCDPISGHTALYWYRQSLGQGLEFLIYFQGNSAPDKSGLPSDRFSAERTGGSVSTLTIQRTQQEDSAVYLCASSLVGQGTEAFFGQGTRLTVV.

This clonotype was picked up many times. The chain has TRBV11-1 and TRBJ2-7; D may be TRBD1 (5 bases). This CDR3 is 13 amino acids long. Trimming took off 5 bases at V and 2 bases at J, with 10 bases between the two ends. Germline V gives CDR1 SGHAT, CDR2 FQDESV (reference sequence). CDR3 sequence reads: CASSLRQPYEQYF. The CDR3, as DNA: TGTGCCAGCAGCCTACGACAGCCCTACGAGCAGTACTTC.

This clonotype was picked up a small number of times. This chain joins TRBV20-1 and TRBJ1-5, with TRBD1 as a possible D gene (5 bases). CDR3 length: 16 amino acids. In germline, CDR1 is DFQATT, CDR2 SNEGSKA (reference sequence). The V and J ends lost 6 bases and 3 bases respectively, with 21 bases between them. CDR3: CSAFPGGPGVNQPQHF. The CDR3 DNA is TGCAGTGCCTTCCCGGGGGGACCCGGTGTCAATCAGCCCCAGCATTTT.

This clonotype was observed at least ten times. V is TRBV10-3 and J is TRBJ2-7; 11 bases agree with TRBD1. J gave up 0 bases and V 4 bases, and 5 bases lay outside the gene matches. The germline V gene has CDR1 ENHRY and CDR2 SYGVKD. The CDR3 has 16 amino acids. CDR3 in DNA: TGTGCCATCAGTGGTGGACAGGGGGCATCCTCCTACGAGCAGTACTTC. It translates to CAISGGQGASSYEQYF.